Listed below are T cell receptor beta chains from one sample, sequenced in a study of blood T cell repertoires in COVID-19. Clones were sequenced by immunoSEQ multiplex PCR, and TCRdb holds only the in-frame ones, with some missing. Of roughly 440,000 clones in the sample, approximately 88% were seen once. What was sequenced was peripheral blood. These receptor sequences come from a woman in her fifties or sixties with COVID-19, enrolled during active disease. The CDR3 runs from the conserved cysteine through the conserved F or W. A D gene is named only where the DNA matches it firmly. Size values are once, few and many counts, or a class for expanded clones, and some rows have none.

TRBJ2-6 - TRBV29-1 TRBD1 TGCAGCGTTGGCCCCGCGGACAGGGGAAGCTCTGGGGCCAACGTCCTGACTTTC CSVGPADRGSSGANVLTF
TRBJ2-7 - TRBV12-3/TRBV12-4 - TGTGCCAGCAGTTTGGGCAAGGACGAGCAGTACTTC CASSLGKDEQYF
TRBJ1-4 - TRBV19 TRBD1 TGTGCCAGTAGTACTACAGGGGGGAATGAAAAACTGTTTTTT CASSTTGGNEKLFF
TRBJ1-1 - TRBV7-2 - TGTGCCAGCAGCTTAGTCGTGAACACTGAAGCTTTCTTT CASSLVVNTEAFF
TRBJ1-1 - TRBV4-1 TRBD1 TGCGCCAGCAGCCAAGGGGACAGGTTGGTCACTGAAGCTTTCTTT CASSQGDRLVTEAFF
TRBJ2-2 - TRBV5-1 - TGCGCCAGCAGACCCCCCTCAAGCGCCGGGGAGCTGTTTTTT CASRPPSSAGELFF
TRBJ1-6 - TRBV14 - TGTGCCAGCACCCGCGGGGTAGGTTCACCCCTCCACTTT CASTRGVGSPLHF
TRBJ1-6 once TRBV7-8 TRBD1 TGTGCCAGCAGCTTAATTTTAGGGGGCGAGGGAAATTCACCCCTCCACTTT CASSLILGGEGNSPLHF
TRBJ1-1 - TRBV18 TRBD1 TGTGCCAGCTCACCGGACAGGGGGACTGAAGCTTTCTTT CASSPDRGTEAFF
TRBJ1-1 - TRBV28 - TGTGCCAGCAGCCCGGGTGAGGGTGAGGCTTTCTTT CASSPGEGEAFF
TRBJ1-4 - TRBV7-9 TRBD1 TGTGCCAGCAGCCCACCGGGACAGGGTTCGGAACTGTTTTTT CASSPPGQGSELFF
TRBJ1-2 - TRBV15 TRBD1 TGTGCCACCAGTGAGGGGACAGATGGCTACACCTTC CATSEGTDGYTF
TRBJ1-1 - TRBV12-3/TRBV12-4 - TGTGCCAGCAGTTTAGAGAGGGTGACTGAAGCTTTCTTT CASSLERVTEAFF
TRBJ1-5 - TRBV28 - TGTGCCGGCCAACCAGGGATAGATCAGCCCCAGCATTTT CAGQPGIDQPQHF
TRBJ2-6 - TRBV19 - TGTGCCAGTAGTGAGGACAGTCGCCGCGCGGGGGCTGGGGCCAACGTCCTGACTTTC CASSEDSRRAGAGANVLTF
TRBJ2-7 - TRBV3-1/TRBV3-2 TRBD2 TGTGCCAGCAGCCAAGATTCTTGGCGGGGGGGAAAGGCCTACGAGCAGTACTTC CASSQDSWRGGKAYEQYF
TRBJ1-1 - TRBV7-3 - TGTGCCAGCAGCTTAATTAGGAGGGCAGGGCTTTTAATGAGGAACACTGAAGCTTTCTTT CASSLIRRAGLLMRNTEAFF
TRBJ2-7 - TRBV3-1/TRBV3-2 - TGTGCCAGCAGCCAGGGTACGGGTCCGTACGAGCAGTACTTC CASSQGTGPYEQYF
TRBJ2-7 - TRBV6-5 TRBD1 TGTGCCAGCAACCGACAGGGGGCCTACGAGCAGTACTTC CASNRQGAYEQYF
TRBJ1-4 once TRBV24-1 - TGTGCCACCAGTGATGGGAGAAAGGGCGAAAAACTGTTTTTT CATSDGRKGEKLFF
TRBJ1-5 - TRBV10-3 TRBD1 TGTGCCATCAGTGAGTCAGCGACAGGGGACAGTCAGCCCCAGCATTTT CAISESATGDSQPQHF
TRBJ1-6 - TRBV10-2 TRBD1 TGCGCCAGCAGTGCGGGACAGAATAATTCACCCCTCCACTTT CASSAGQNNSPLHF
TRBJ2-7 - TRBV11-2 TRBD2 TGTGCCAGCAGCCCGGGAGGAGTGTCGAACGAGCAGTACTTC CASSPGGVSNEQYF
TRBJ1-3 - TRBV28 - TGTGCCAGCAGTCCCCCCTTGTCCGGAAACACCATATATTTT CASSPPLSGNTIYF
TRBJ1-6 - TRBV7-8 TRBD1 TGTGCCAGCAGCTTACCCCACAACCAGGACAGGGCTCGCCCCTGGTCCCTCCACTTT CASSLPHNQDRARPWSLHF
TRBJ1-1 - TRBV18 - TGTGCCAGCTCAACGGGTCAAAACACTGAAGCTTTCTTT CASSTGQNTEAFF
TRBJ1-5 - TRBV10-2 - TGCGCCAGCAGTGAGTACAGAAATCAGCCCCAGCATTTT CASSEYRNQPQHF
TRBJ1-5 - TRBV7-2 - TGTGCCAGCAGCTTAGACCTATCGAGGATCCAGCCCCAGCATTTT CASSLDLSRIQPQHF
TRBJ2-1 - TRBV11-3 TRBD2 TGTGCCAGCAGCTCCCGGAGTAGCGGGGCGAATGAGCAGTTCTTC CASSSRSSGANEQFF